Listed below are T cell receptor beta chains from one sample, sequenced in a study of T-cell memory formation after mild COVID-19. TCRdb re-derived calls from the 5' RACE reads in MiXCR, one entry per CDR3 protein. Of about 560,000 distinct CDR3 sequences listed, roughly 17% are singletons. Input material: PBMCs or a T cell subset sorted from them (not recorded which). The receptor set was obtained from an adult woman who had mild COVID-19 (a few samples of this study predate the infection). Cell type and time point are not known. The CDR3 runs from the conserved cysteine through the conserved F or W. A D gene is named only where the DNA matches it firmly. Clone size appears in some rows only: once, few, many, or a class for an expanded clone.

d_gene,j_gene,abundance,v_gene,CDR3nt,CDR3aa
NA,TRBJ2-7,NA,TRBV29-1,TGCAGCGTTAACTCCAGGAGCTCCTACGAGCAGTACTTC,CSVNSRSSYEQYF
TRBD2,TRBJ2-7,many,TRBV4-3,TGCGCCAGCAGCCACAGGACTAGCGGCAAAGACCTTTCCTACGAGCAGTACTTC,CASSHRTSGKDLSYEQYF
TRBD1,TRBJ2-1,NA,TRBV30,TGTGCCTGGAGTGGGACAGGGGGATATGAGCAGTTCTTC,CAWSGTGGYEQFF
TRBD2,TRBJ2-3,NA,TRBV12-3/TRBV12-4,TGTGCCAGCAGTCCACATTGGCTAGCGGGAGTGGGGGGCACAGATACGCAGTATTTT,CASSPHWLAGVGGTDTQYF
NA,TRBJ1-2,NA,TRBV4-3,TGCGCCAGCAGCCGCGGGGGGGATCCTTATGGCTACACCTTC,CASSRGGDPYGYTF
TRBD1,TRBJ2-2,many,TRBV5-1,TGCGCCAGCAGCGCGCCGGGGACAGGGGGACCGAACACCGGGGAGCTGTTTTTT,CASSAPGTGGPNTGELFF
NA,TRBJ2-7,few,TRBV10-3,TGTGCCATCAGTGGAAGCTCCTACGAGCAGTACTTC,CAISGSSYEQYF
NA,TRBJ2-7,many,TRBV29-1,TGCAGCGTTGTCGGACAGGCGAGGAGGGGGTACGAGCAGTACTTC,CSVVGQARRGYEQYF
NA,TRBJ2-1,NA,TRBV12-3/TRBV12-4,TGTGCCAGCAGCGGAAGAGGGCGTAAGCAGTTCTTC,CASSGRGRKQFF
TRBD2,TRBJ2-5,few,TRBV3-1,TGTGCCGCAAGGACTAGCGGAAAGCAAGAGACCCAGTACTTC,CAARTSGKQETQYF
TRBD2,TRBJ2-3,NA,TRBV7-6,TGTGCCAGCAGCTCTCTAGCGGGGGGAACTAGCACAGATACGCAGTATTTT,CASSSLAGGTSTDTQYF
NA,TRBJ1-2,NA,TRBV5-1,TGCGCCAGCAGCTTGGCGGTGGGGGCAGGAGGCTACACCTTC,CASSLAVGAGGYTF
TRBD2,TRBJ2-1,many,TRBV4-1,TGCGCCAGCAGCCTCCGCGGACTAGCGGGGTACAATGAGCAGTTCTTC,CASSLRGLAGYNEQFF
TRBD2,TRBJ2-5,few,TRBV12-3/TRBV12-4,TGTGCCAGCAGTATAGAAGCGGGGAGCCAAGAGACCCAGTACTTC,CASSIEAGSQETQYF
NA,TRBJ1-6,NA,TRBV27,TGTGCCAGCAGTTTCCCAGATTCACCCCTCCACTTT,CASSFPDSPLHF
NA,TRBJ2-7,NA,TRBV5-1,TGCGCCAGCAGCTTGACAGGAGATACCTACGAGCAGTACTTC,CASSLTGDTYEQYF
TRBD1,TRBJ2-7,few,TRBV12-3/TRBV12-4,TGTGCCAGCAGTGACGACAGGGCCGAGCAGTACTTC,CASSDDRAEQYF
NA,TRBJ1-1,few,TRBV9,TGTGCCAGCAGCGGAACTTACGGGGACACTAACACTGAAGCTTTCTTT,CASSGTYGDTNTEAFF
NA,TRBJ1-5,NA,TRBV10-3,TGTGCCATCAGCGAACCCCCAAATCGCAATCAGCCCCAGCATTTT,CAISEPPNRNQPQHF
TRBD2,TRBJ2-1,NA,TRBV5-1,TGCGCCAGCAGCTTGGCGCTAGCGGTGTTCTCCTACAATGAGCAGTTCTTC,CASSLALAVFSYNEQFF
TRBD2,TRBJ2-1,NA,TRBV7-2,TGTGCCAGCAGCATCGTGAATAGCGGGATTGCGAATGAGCAGTTCTTC,CASSIVNSGIANEQFF
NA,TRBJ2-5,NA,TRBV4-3,TGCGCCAGCAGCCAAGACGGGGGCGGGACCCAGTACTTC,CASSQDGGGTQYF
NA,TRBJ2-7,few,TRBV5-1,TGCGCCAGCAGCTTGGATAACCCCGGGTACGAGCAGTACTTC,CASSLDNPGYEQYF
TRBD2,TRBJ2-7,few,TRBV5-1,TGCGCCAGCACCCTGACTAGCGGGAGCTCCTACGAGCAGTACTTC,CASTLTSGSSYEQYF
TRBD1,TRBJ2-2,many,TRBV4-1,TGCGCCAGCAGCTTTGACAGGGCCCCCGGGGAGCTGTTTTTT,CASSFDRAPGELFF
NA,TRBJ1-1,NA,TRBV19,TGTGCCAGTAGTATAGTGAACGGGAACACTGAAGCTTTCTTT,CASSIVNGNTEAFF
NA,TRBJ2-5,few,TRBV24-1,TGTGCCACCAGTGAGGAGGGGGGGCAAGAGACCCAGTACTTC,CATSEEGGQETQYF
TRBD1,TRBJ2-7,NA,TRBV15,TGTGCCACCAGCAGAGTCCCTCGGACAGGCAGGTCCTACGAGCAGTACTTC,CATSRVPRTGRSYEQYF
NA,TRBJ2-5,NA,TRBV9,TGTGCCAGCAGCGTCTTAACGGGGGCTATGGAGACCCAGTACTTC,CASSVLTGAMETQYF
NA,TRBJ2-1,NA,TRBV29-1,TGCAGCGTACAACCGGTCGGGGGGCTCTACAATGAGCAGTTCTTC,CSVQPVGGLYNEQFF
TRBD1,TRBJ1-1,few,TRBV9,TGTGCCAGCAGCGCCCACAGGGGGTTGGCGAGCACTGAAGCTTTCTTT,CASSAHRGLASTEAFF
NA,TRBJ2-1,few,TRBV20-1,TGCAGTGCTAAGACCAGGAAGAACGCGAGCAATGAGCAGTTCTTC,CSAKTRKNASNEQFF
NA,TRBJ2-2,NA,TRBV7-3,TGTGCCAGCAGCCTTGGGGCAGGGATGCCCGGGGAGCTGTTTTTT,CASSLGAGMPGELFF
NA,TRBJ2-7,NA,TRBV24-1,TGTGCCACCGGGAATGACGAGCAGTACTTC,CATGNDEQYF
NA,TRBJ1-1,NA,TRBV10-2,TGCGCCAGCAGTGAGTCGCGGGGGGTGACTGAAGCTTTCTTT,CASSESRGVTEAFF
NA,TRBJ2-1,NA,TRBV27,TGTGCCAGCAGCGTACAGGGAATTAGGAGTAATGAGCAGTTCTTC,CASSVQGIRSNEQFF
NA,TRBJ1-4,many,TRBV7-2,TGTGCCAGCAGCTTAGCAGGGGCCAATGAAAAACTGTTTTTT,CASSLAGANEKLFF
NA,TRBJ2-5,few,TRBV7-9,TGTGCCAGCAGCTCCGGATGGGGACCCCGAGAGACCCAGTACTTC,CASSSGWGPRETQYF
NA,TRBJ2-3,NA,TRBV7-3,TGTGCCAGCAGCTTAAATAGTTTTAGGCGAGATACGCAGTATTTT,CASSLNSFRRDTQYF
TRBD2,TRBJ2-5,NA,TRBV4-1,TGCGCCAGCAGCCAAGTTGGTCTAGCGGCCCAAGAGACCCAGTACTTC,CASSQVGLAAQETQYF
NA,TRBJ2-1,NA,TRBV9,TGTGCCAGCAGCGTAGTCAGTGCGGGCGCTAATGAGCAGTTCTTC,CASSVVSAGANEQFF
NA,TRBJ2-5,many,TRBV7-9,TGTGCCAGCAGCCCGCCGTGGGGGGAGACCCAGTACTTC,CASSPPWGETQYF
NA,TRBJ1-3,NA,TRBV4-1,TGCGCCAGCAGCCAAGATTCCGCCTACTCTGGAAACACCATATATTTT,CASSQDSAYSGNTIYF
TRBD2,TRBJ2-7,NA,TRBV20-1,TGCAGTGCCGCAGGACTAGCGGGAGGTGTCGTCATAGACGAGCAGTACTTC,CSAAGLAGGVVIDEQYF
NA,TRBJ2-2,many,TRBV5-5,TGTGCCAGCAGCTTGGCGCCAAACACCGGGGAGCTGTTTTTT,CASSLAPNTGELFF
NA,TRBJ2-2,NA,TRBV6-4,TGTGCCAGCAGTGAACTGAGCGGCACCCCCGGGGAGCTGTTTTTT,CASSELSGTPGELFF
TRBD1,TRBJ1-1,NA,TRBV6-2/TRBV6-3,TGTGCCAGCAGTTACTCGGGGGGACAGCCGAACACTGAAGCTTTCTTT,CASSYSGGQPNTEAFF
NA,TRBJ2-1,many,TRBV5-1,TGCGCCAGCAGTTTAACGGGGGCGAGCTCCTACAATGAGCAGTTCTTC,CASSLTGASSYNEQFF
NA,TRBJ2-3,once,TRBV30,TGTGCCTGGAGTGTTGGAGGGGGAGATACGCAGTATTTT,CAWSVGGGDTQYF
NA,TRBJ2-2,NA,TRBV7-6,TGTGCCAGCAGCTTGGCCTCCGGGACCAACACCGGGGAGCTGTTTTTT,CASSLASGTNTGELFF
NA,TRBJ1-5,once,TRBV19,TGTGCCAGTAGTCCCTACAATCGGGATATGAGCAATCAGCCCCAGCATTTT,CASSPYNRDMSNQPQHF
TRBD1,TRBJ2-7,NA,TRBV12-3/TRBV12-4,TGTGCCAGCAGCGTAAGGGCAGGGGGCAACGAGCAGTACTTC,CASSVRAGGNEQYF